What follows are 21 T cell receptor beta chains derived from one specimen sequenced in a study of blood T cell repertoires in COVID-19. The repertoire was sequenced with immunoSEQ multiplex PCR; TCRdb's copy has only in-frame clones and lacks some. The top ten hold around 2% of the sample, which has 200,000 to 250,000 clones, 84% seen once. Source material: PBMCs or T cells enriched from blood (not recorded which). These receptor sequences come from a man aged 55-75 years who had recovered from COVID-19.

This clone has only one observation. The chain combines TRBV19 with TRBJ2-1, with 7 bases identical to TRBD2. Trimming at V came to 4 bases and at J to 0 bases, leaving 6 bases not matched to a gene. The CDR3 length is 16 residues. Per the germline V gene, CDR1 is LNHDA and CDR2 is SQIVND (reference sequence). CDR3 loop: CASSRGLLSSYNEQFF. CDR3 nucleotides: TGTGCCAGTAGTAGGGGACTACTAAGCTCCTACAATGAGCAGTTCTTC.

Here the CDR3 reads CASSLGTGRVEAFF. The CDR3 region has the DNA TGCGCCAGCAGCCTAGGGACAGGGAGGGTCGAAGCTTTCTTT. The chain uses TRBV4-3 and TRBJ1-1; 9 bases map to TRBD1. Germline loops: CDR1 LGHNA, CDR2 YSLEER. The CDR3 covers 14 residues. V was pared by 4 bases and J by 8 bases, with 8 bases of the junction left unmatched.

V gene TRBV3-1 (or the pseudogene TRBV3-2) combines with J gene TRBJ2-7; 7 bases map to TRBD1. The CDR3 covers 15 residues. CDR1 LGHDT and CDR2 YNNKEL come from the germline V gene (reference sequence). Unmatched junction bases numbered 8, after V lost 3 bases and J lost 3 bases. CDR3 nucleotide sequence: TGTGCCAGCAGCCAGGGGACAGTCCCCGTCTACGAGCAGTACTTC. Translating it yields CASSQGTVPVYEQYF.

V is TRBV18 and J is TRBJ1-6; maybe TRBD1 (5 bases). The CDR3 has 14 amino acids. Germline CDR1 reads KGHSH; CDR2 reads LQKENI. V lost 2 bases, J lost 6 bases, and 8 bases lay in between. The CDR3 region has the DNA TGTGCCAGCTCACCAAACCAGGGTAATTCACCCCTCCACTTT. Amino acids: CASSPNQGNSPLHF.

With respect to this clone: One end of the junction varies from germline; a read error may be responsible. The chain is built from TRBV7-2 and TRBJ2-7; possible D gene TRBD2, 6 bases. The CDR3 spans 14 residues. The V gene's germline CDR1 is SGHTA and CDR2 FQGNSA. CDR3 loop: CASRPAGLSNEQYF. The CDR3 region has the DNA TGTGCCAGCAGACCGGCGGGACTCTCCAACGAGCAGTACTTC.

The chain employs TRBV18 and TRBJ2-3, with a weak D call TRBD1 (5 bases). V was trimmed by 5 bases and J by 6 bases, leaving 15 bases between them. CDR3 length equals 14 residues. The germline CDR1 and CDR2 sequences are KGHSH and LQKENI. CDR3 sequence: CASSAVQGSDTQYF. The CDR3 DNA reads TGTGCCAGCTCAGCAGTCCAGGGATCCGATACGCAGTATTTT.

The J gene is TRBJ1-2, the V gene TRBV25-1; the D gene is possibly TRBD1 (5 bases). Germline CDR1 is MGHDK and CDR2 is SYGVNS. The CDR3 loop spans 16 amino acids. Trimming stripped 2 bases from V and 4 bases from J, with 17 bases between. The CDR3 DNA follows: TGTGCCAGCAGTGAACCTGGGCAGGGAATTGCCTATGGCTACACCTTC. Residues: CASSEPGQGIAYGYTF.

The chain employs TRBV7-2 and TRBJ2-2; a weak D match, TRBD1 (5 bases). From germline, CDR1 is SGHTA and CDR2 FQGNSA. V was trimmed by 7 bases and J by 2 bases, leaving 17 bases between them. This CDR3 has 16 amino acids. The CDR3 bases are TGTGCCAGCATAGGGGCTCAGGCAGTTAACACCGGGGAGCTGTTTTTT. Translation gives CASIGAQAVNTGELFF.

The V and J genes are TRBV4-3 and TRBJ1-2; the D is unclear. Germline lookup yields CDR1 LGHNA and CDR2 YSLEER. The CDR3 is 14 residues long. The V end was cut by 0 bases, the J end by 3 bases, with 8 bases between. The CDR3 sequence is CASSQDYPDYGYTF. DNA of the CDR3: TGCGCCAGCAGCCAAGATTACCCAGACTATGGCTACACCTTC.

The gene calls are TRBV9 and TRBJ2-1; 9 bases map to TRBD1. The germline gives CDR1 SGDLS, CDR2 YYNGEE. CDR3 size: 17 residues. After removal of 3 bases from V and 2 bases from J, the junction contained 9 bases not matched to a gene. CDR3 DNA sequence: TGTGCCAGCAGCGACCCACGGCACAGGGGGCCCTACAATGAGCAGTTCTTC. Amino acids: CASSDPRHRGPYNEQFF.

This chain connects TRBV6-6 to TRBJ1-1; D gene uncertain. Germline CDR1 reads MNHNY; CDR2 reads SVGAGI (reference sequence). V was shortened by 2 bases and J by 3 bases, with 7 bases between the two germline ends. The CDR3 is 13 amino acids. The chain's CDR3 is CASSYGSDTEAFF. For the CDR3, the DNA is TGTGCCAGCAGTTACGGTTCGGACACTGAAGCTTTCTTT.

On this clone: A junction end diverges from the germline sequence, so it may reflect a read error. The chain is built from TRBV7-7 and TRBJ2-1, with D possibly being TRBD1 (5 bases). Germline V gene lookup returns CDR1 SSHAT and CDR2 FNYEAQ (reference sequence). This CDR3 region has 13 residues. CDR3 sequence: CASSLDSYNEQFF. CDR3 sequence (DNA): TGTGCTAGCAGCTTAGACAGCTACAATGAGCAGTTCTTC.

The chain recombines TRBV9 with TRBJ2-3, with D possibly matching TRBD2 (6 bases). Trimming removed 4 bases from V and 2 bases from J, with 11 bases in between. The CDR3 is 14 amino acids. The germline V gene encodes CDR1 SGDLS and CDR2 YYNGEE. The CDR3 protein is CASSFGGNTDTQYF. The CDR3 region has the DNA TGTGCCAGCAGCTTCGGGGGAAACACAGATACGCAGTATTTT.

CDR3 sequence reads: CASSWVGDTGELFF. DNA of the CDR3: TGCGCCAGCAGCTGGGTAGGAGACACCGGGGAGCTGTTTTTT. This chain connects TRBV5-1 to TRBJ2-2, with no clear D. Trimming stripped 3 bases from V and 3 bases from J, with 9 bases between. The CDR3 contains 14 residues. Germline V gives CDR1 SGHRS, CDR2 YFSETQ.

The chain's CDR3 is CASSRGRSGNTIYF. CDR3 nucleotide sequence: TGTGCCAGTAGTCGTGGTAGATCTGGAAACACCATATATTTT. The V gene is TRBV19, the J gene TRBJ1-3; D unresolved. V was cut by 5 bases and J by 1 base, with 9 bases left in between. CDR3 length: 14 amino acids. CDR1 LNHDA and CDR2 SQIVND come from the germline V gene (reference sequence).

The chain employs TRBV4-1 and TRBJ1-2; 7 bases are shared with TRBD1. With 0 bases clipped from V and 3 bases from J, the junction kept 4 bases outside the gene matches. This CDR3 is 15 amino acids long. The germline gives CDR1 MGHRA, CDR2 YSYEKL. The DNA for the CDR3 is TGCGCCAGCAGCCAAGAACGCAGGGGGGACTATGGCTACACCTTC. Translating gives CASSQERRGDYGYTF.

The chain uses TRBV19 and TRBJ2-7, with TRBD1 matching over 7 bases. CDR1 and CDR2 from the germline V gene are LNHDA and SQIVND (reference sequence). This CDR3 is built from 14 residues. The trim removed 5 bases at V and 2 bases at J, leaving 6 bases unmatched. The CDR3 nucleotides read TGTGCCAGTAGTTTCAGGACAGGAACCTACGAGCAGTACTTC. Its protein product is CASSFRTGTYEQYF.

CDR3 nucleotide sequence: TGTGCCAGCAGCTACGGGTTACTGGTCAGAAGCGAGCAGTTCTTC. Protein sequence: CASSYGLLVRSEQFF. The J gene is TRBJ2-1, the V gene TRBV4-2; D gene uncertain. With 5 bases removed from V and 10 bases from J, the gap between germline ends came to 21 bases. The CDR3 contains 15 residues. CDR1 is LGHNA and CDR2 is YNFKEQ in the germline V gene.

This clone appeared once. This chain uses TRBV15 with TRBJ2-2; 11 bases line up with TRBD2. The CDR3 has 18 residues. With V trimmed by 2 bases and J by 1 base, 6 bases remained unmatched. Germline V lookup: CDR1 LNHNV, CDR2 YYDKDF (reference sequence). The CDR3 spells CATSRRLLAGVNTGELFF. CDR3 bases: TGTGCCACCAGCAGACGTTTACTAGCGGGGGTGAACACCGGGGAGCTGTTTTTT.

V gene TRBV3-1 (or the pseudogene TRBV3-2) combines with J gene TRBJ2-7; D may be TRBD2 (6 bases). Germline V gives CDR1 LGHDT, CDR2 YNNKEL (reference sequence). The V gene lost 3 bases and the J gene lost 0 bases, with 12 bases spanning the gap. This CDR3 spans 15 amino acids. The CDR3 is CASSQRLVSSYEQYF. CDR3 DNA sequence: TGTGCCAGCAGCCAGCGACTAGTTAGCTCCTACGAGCAGTACTTC.

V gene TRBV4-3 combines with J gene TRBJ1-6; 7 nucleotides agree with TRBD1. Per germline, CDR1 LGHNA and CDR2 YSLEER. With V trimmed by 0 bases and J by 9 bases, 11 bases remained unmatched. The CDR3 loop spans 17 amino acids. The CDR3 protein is CASSQDAQGDVGSPLHF. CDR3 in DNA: TGCGCCAGCAGCCAAGACGCGCAGGGGGACGTAGGTTCACCCCTCCACTTT.